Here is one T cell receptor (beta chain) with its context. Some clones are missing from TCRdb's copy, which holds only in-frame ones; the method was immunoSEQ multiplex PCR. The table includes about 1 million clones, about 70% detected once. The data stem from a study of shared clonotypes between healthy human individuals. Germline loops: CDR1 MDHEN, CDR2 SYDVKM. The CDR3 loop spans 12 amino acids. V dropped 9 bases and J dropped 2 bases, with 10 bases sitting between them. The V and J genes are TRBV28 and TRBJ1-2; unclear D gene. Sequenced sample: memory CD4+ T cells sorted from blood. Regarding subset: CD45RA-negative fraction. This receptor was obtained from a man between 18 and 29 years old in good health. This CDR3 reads CASGYGNYGYTF. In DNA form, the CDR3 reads TGTGCCAGTGGGTATGGGAACTATGGCTACACCTTC.